This T cell receptor beta chain was retrieved from a study of cytomegalovirus exposure and HLA in healthy donors. Study-level information: It was reported in a later analysis that the same platform had been used for the 120 or so validation repertoires as for the roughly 670 first-cohort repertoires.

This CDR3 is 13 amino acids long. Germline V gives CDR1 SGDLS, CDR2 YYNGEE. The trim removed 4 bases at V and 4 bases at J, leaving 3 bases unmatched. Sequenced by immunoSEQ multiplex PCR; TCRdb stores in-frame clones only, minus some. Altogether 190,000 or so clones are present, around 80% being singletons, with the ten largest covering 13%. The sample comprised PBMCs. V is TRBV9 and J is TRBJ2-5; 8 positions agree with TRBD2. This TCR was sampled from a woman aged 25-40 years in good health and CMV-seropositive. CDR3 sequence (DNA): TGTGCCAGCAGCCCCCTAGCGGGAGAGACCCAGTACTTC. Translating it yields CASSPLAGETQYF.